This record looks at one T cell receptor beta chain sequence and its context. Its target is not known. The data derive from a study of cytomegalovirus exposure and HLA in healthy donors. The PCR was carried out with 60 Vbeta primers and 13 Jbeta primers. The repertoire was sequenced with immunoSEQ multiplex PCR; TCRdb's copy has only in-frame clones and lacks some. Of over 120,000 clones in the sample, roughly 76% are singletons; the top ten hold under 3%. The study's findings and limits: The study labeled more than 150 TCR beta chains cytomegalovirus-associated. V- and J-gene trimming in TCR beta was tied to a missense DCLRE1C variant by an analysis performed later. As immune exposure information, only CMV serostatus was available. Later analysis showed most CMV-associated TCR beta chains appearing HLA-restricted.

The CDR3 extends over 15 amino acids. Germline CDR1 SGHKS, CDR2 YYEKEE (reference sequence). The V gene end was trimmed by 4 bases and the J gene end by 3 bases; junction bases not matched to a gene: 9. Material: PBMCs. The source of this sequence is a woman aged 30 to 39 in good health and CMV-seronegative. This chain uses TRBV5-5 with TRBJ2-7; 8 nucleotides line up with TRBD2. CDR3 bases: TGTGCCAGCAGCCGACTGAGCGGGAGCTTCTACGAGCAGTACTTC. This sequence encodes CASSRLSGSFYEQYF.